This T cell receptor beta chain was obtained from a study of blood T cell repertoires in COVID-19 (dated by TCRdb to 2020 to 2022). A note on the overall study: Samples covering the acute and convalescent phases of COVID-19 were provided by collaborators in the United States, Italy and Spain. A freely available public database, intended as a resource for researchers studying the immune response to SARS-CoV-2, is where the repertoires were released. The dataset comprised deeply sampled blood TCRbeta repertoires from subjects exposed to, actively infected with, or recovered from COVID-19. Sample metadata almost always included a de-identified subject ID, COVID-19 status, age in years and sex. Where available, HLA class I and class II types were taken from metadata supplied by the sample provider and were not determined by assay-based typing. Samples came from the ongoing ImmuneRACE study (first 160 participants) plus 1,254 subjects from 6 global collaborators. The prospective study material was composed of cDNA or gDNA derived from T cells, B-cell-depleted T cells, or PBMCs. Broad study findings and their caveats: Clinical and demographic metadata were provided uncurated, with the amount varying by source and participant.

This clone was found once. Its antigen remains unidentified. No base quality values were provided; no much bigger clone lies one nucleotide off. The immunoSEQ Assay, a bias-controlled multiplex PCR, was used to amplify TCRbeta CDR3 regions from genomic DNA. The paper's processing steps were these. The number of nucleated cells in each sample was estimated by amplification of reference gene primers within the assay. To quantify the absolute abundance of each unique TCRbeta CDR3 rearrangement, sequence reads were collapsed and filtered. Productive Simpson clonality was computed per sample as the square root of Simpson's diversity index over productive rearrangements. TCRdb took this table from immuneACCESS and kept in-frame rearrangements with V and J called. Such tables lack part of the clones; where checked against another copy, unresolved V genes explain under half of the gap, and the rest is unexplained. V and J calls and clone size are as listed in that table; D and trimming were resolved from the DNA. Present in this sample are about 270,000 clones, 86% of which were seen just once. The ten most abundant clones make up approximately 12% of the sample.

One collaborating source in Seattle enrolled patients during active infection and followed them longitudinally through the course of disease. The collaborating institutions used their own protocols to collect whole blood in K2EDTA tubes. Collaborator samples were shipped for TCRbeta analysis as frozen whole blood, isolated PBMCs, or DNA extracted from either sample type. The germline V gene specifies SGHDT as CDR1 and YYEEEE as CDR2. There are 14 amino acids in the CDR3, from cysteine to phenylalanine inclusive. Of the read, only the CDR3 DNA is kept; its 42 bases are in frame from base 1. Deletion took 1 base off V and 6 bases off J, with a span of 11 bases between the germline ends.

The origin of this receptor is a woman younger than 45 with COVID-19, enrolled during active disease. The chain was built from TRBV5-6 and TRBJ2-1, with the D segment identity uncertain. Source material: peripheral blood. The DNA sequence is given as TGTGCCAGCAGCTTGCCAGGCCCTTTCAATGAGCAGTTCTTC. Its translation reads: CASSLPGPFNEQFF. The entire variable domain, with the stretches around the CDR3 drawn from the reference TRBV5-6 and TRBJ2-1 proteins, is DAGVTQSPTHLIKTRGQQVTLRCSPKSGHDTVSWYQQALGQGPQFIFQYYEEEERQRGNFPDRFSGHQFPNYSSELNVNALLLGDSALYLCASSLPGPFNEQFFGPGTRLTVL.